A selection of T cell receptor beta chains follows, all from one sample in a study of human T cells and chemical hapten exposure. TCRdb re-called the RACE reads through MiXCR, storing one row per CDR3 protein. The sample has 73,000 or so distinct CDR3 sequences, approximately 9% seen once. This specimen was whole blood, taken in connection with sensitization to the hapten diphenylcyclopropenone (DPC). The receptors come from a woman between 45 and 65 years old with alopecia areata. Some clones in this sample may be carry-over from other donors' samples. The CDR3 runs from the conserved cysteine through the conserved F or W. D genes are given only for firm matches. Clone size is given for some rows only: seen once, a few or many times, or a class if the clone is expanded.

D gene	CDR3 length	clone size	J gene	V gene	CDR3 DNA	CDR3 protein
NA	12	NA	TRBJ2-5	TRBV12-3/TRBV12-4	TGTGCCAGCAGCCCTCCCGGGACTGCCCAGTACTTC	CASSPPGTAQYF
NA	13	many	TRBJ2-5	TRBV5-4	TGTGCCAGCAGCTTACTCCCGGGGGAGACCCAGTACTTC	CASSLLPGETQYF
TRBD1	14	many	TRBJ2-7	TRBV5-1	TGCGCCAGCAGCCCGGGACAGGATCGGTACGAGCAGTACTTC	CASSPGQDRYEQYF
TRBD2	14	many	TRBJ2-5	TRBV20-1	TGCAGTGCTAGAAAGGCTAGCGGGGAAGAGACCCAGTACTTC	CSARKASGEETQYF
NA	16	few	TRBJ2-2	TRBV14	TGTGCCAGCAGCCAAGAGGACGGGATCAACACCGGGGAGCTGTTTTTT	CASSQEDGINTGELFF
NA	16	few	TRBJ1-3	TRBV12-3/TRBV12-4	TGTGCCAGCAGTTACCAACAGGTTTCCTCTGGAAACACCATATATTTT	CASSYQQVSSGNTIYF
NA	14	few	TRBJ1-2	TRBV29-1	TGCAGCGTTGAAGATTACCGAGAAAACTATGGCTACACCTTC	CSVEDYRENYGYTF